A single sample gave rise to the 20 T cell receptor beta chains below, sequenced in a study of T cell changes during pregnancy in multiple sclerosis. TCRdb's copy holds only in-frame clones and misses some; the assay was immunoSEQ multiplex PCR. The table has tens of thousands of clones, more than 75% seen once. The sequences come from CD8+ T cells from peripheral blood mononuclear cells, collected after pregnancy. These receptors were collected from a female donor in good health, enrolled as a control in a pregnancy study.

This chain uses TRBV6-6 with TRBJ2-7, with 7 bases lining up with TRBD1. The junction had 4 bases not matched to a gene; V was cut back by 2 bases and J by 6 bases. The CDR3 totals 13 residues. From germline, CDR1 is MNHNY and CDR2 SVGAGI (reference sequence). CDR3 sequence: CASSYANRGEQYF. CDR3 nucleotide sequence: TGTGCCAGCAGTTACGCCAACAGGGGCGAGCAGTACTTC.

The rearrangement uses TRBV6-6 and TRBJ1-1; the D gene is possibly TRBD1 (5 bases). Deletions cut 11 bases from V and 4 bases from J, with 11 bases between. Looked up from germline, CDR1 is MNHNY and CDR2 is SVGAGI (reference sequence). CDR3 length: 11 residues. The CDR3 DNA reads as TGTGCCTCAAATGGGGCCACTGAAGCTTTCTTT. Its protein is CASNGATEAFF.

In this sample, this clone turned up once. CDR3 residues: CASSFGGSSYEQYF. CDR3 nucleotides: TGTGCCAGCAGCTTCGGGGGGAGCTCCTACGAGCAGTACTTC. The V call is TRBV7-9, the J call TRBJ2-7, with TRBD2 matching over 7 bases. Trimming took 3 bases from V and 0 from J; bases not matched to a gene: 2. This CDR3 contains 14 residues. The V gene's germline CDR1 is SEHNR and CDR2 FQNEAQ (reference sequence).

The chain joins TRBV4-3 to TRBJ1-2, with D perhaps TRBD1 (5 bases). Germline V lookup: CDR1 LGHNA, CDR2 YSLEER. The CDR3 contains 16 residues. Trimming removed 0 bases from V and 2 bases from J, with 13 bases in between. CDR3 in amino acids: CASSQDWEGTNYGYTF. The CDR3 DNA sequence: TGCGCCAGCAGCCAAGATTGGGAGGGGACCAACTATGGCTACACCTTC.

The genes are TRBV5-1 and TRBJ2-7; D uncertain. Germline V lookup: CDR1 SGHRS, CDR2 YFSETQ. The germline V and J ends were trimmed by 4 bases and 5 bases, with 13 bases remaining between them. CDR3 length: 13 residues. The CDR3 DNA is TGCGCCAGCAGCCATCCTCGAACGGACGAGCAGTACTTC. It translates to CASSHPRTDEQYF. The full variable domain, rest sourced from reference TRBV5-1 and TRBJ2-7, is KAGVTQTPRYLIKTRGQQVTLSCSPISGHRSVSWYQQTPGQGLQFLFEYFSETQRNKGNFPGRFSGRQFSNSRSEMNVSTLELGDSALYLCASSHPRTDEQYFGPGTRLTVT.

The chain combines TRBV7-9 with TRBJ1-2; tentatively, D is TRBD1 (5 bases). V lost 4 bases and J lost 6, with 15 bases in between. The CDR3 sequence is 14 residues long. Germline V gene data show CDR1 as SEHNR and CDR2 as FQNEAQ (reference sequence). The DNA of the CDR3 is TGTGCCAGCAGCTCTGACGACAGAATAAATGGCTACACCTTC. Amino acid sequence: CASSSDDRINGYTF.

A word on this clone: A read error may be the cause here, since a much bigger clone is one base away. Within the sample, other DNA sequences also encode this same CDR3. The CDR3 sequence: CASGQTGGPYEQYF. Written as DNA, the CDR3 is TGTGCCAGCGGACAAACAGGGGGACCCTACGAGCAGTACTTC. The chain joins TRBV6-5 to TRBJ2-7, with 8 bases identical to TRBD1. The ends lost 8 bases at V and 2 bases at J; junction bases unmatched: 8. CDR3 size: 14 residues. Germline lookup yields CDR1 MNHEY and CDR2 SVGAGI.

The V gene is TRBV27, the J gene TRBJ2-4; D is perhaps TRBD1 (5 bases). Germline CDR1 MNHEY, CDR2 SMNVEV (reference sequence). Trimming took off 2 bases at V and 9 bases at J, with 20 bases between the two ends. The CDR3 covers 16 residues. This CDR3 reads CASSLSGASSRSIQYF. The CDR3 coding sequence is TGTGCCAGCAGTTTAAGTGGGGCATCAAGTAGGAGCATTCAGTACTTC.

V and J are TRBV27 and TRBJ2-4; D is possibly TRBD2 (5 bases). Germline assignment: CDR1 MNHEY and CDR2 SMNVEV (reference sequence). This CDR3 region has 14 residues. V dropped 0 bases and J dropped 8 bases, with 11 bases sitting between them. This chain's CDR3 is CASSLSAGDDIQYF. The CDR3 bases are TGTGCCAGCAGTTTATCGGCCGGGGATGACATTCAGTACTTC.

V gene TRBV7-6 combines with J gene TRBJ1-2; 10 nucleotides match TRBD1. Germline loops: CDR1 SGHVS, CDR2 FNYEAQ. This CDR3 has 15 residues. The V segment lost 5 bases and the J segment 5 bases; nucleotides outside the gene matches: 8. CDR3 loop: CASSLRDRGEYGYTF. CDR3 nucleotides: TGTGCCAGCAGCCTCCGGGACAGGGGTGAGTATGGCTACACCTTC.

The chain joins TRBV2 to TRBJ2-5; perhaps TRBD1 as D (6 bases). V was cut by 1 base and J by 0 bases, with 15 bases left in between. The CDR3 is made up of 17 amino acids. CDR1 SNHLY and CDR2 FYNNEI come from the germline V gene. The CDR3 loop is CASSEGVPGEYQETQYF. The CDR3 region has the DNA TGTGCCAGCAGTGAAGGGGTCCCAGGGGAGTACCAAGAGACCCAGTACTTC. Full variable domain (remainder filled in from reference TRBV2 and TRBJ2-5): EPEVTQTPSHQVTQMGQEVILRCVPISNHLYFYWYRQILGQKVEFLVSFYNNEISEKSEIFDDQFSVERPDGSNFTLKIRSTKLEDSAMYFCASSEGVPGEYQETQYFGPGTRLLVL.

By proportion, this clone is medium-sized. This chain connects TRBV2 to TRBJ1-4; 7 bases are a match to TRBD1. Germline values: CDR1 SNHLY, CDR2 FYNNEI. This CDR3 has 14 amino acids. Trimming took 6 bases from V and 3 from J; bases not matched to a gene: 4. The CDR3 sequence is CASSPGQANEKLFF. The CDR3 DNA is TGTGCCAGCAGCCCCGGACAGGCTAATGAAAAACTGTTTTTT. Drawing the rest from reference TRBV2 and TRBJ1-4, the complete variable domain is EPEVTQTPSHQVTQMGQEVILRCVPISNHLYFYWYRQILGQKVEFLVSFYNNEISEKSEIFDDQFSVERPDGSNFTLKIRSTKLEDSAMYFCASSPGQANEKLFFGSGTQLSVL.

A single count supports this clone. The rearrangement joins TRBV29-1 to TRBJ1-2; TRBD1 might be the D (6 bases). V shed 3 bases and J shed 6 bases, with 14 bases lying between them. Per the germline V gene, CDR1 is SQVTM and CDR2 is ANQGSEA. CDR3 length: 13 amino acids. The CDR3 DNA follows: TGCAGCGTTGATAAGGGGGGGACCGATGGCTACACCTTC. This codes for CSVDKGGTDGYTF.

The V call is TRBV27, the J call TRBJ1-1; 8 bases fit TRBD1. The junction had 8 bases not matched to a gene; V was cut back by 5 bases and J by 0 bases. Germline-derived CDR1 and CDR2 are MNHEY and SMNVEV (reference sequence). The length of the CDR3 is 16 residues. CDR3 loop: CASSPPGTGMNTEAFF. The DNA for the CDR3 is TGTGCCAGCAGTCCCCCCGGGACAGGCATGAACACTGAAGCTTTCTTT.

The CDR3 loop reads CASSQGLARSDTQYF. In DNA, the CDR3 is TGTGCCAGCAGTCAGGGACTAGCGAGGTCGGATACGCAGTATTTT. This sequence joins TRBV6-5 and TRBJ2-3; the match to TRBD2 covers 10 bases. The CDR3 loop spans 15 amino acids. Germline values: CDR1 MNHEY, CDR2 SVGAGI. V shed 5 bases, J shed 6 bases, and the junction held 8 bases outside the gene matches.

The rearrangement joins TRBV9 to TRBJ2-1; TRBD1 matches 9 bases. CDR3 length: 15 amino acids. Looked up from germline, CDR1 is SGDLS and CDR2 is YYNGEE. J was trimmed by 9 bases and V by 2 bases; bases with no gene match: 9. CDR3 in amino acids: CASSVSGTGKFEQFF. The CDR3 coding sequence is TGTGCCAGCAGCGTGTCCGGGACAGGGAAATTTGAGCAGTTCTTC.

The chain couples TRBV15 to TRBJ2-1, with 8 bases identical to TRBD2. CDR1 and CDR2 from the germline V gene are LNHNV and YYDKDF (reference sequence). The CDR3 runs to 15 residues. J gave up 2 bases and V 3 bases, and 3 bases lay outside the gene matches. CDR3 in DNA: TGTGCCACCAGCAGGCCAGCGGGGGCCTACAATGAGCAGTTCTTC. Its translation: CATSRPAGAYNEQFF.

This sequence joins TRBV10-3 and TRBJ2-3, with a possible D match to TRBD1 (6 bases). Looked up from germline, CDR1 is ENHRY and CDR2 is SYGVKD. This CDR3 is built from 13 residues. With 10 bases removed from V and 2 bases from J, the gap between germline ends came to 13 bases. CDR3 DNA sequence: TGTGCCACAGGGGTCCCAGACACAGATACGCAGTATTTT. Encoded protein: CATGVPDTDTQYF.

The rearrangement uses TRBV19 and TRBJ1-1, with D possibly matching TRBD1 (5 bases). Germline V gene sequence: CDR1 LNHDA, CDR2 SQIVND (reference sequence). The CDR3 consists of 12 residues. Trimming left V 6 bases short and J 6 bases short, with 11 bases between. CDR3 bases: TGTGCCAGTAGAGTATGGGGGGCTGAAGCTTTCTTT. It codes for CASRVWGAEAFF.

This rearrangement joins TRBV27 to TRBJ2-5, with 9 bases fitting TRBD1. The V and J ends lost 2 bases and 7 bases, in that order; junction bases with no gene match: 23. Germline V lookup: CDR1 MNHEY, CDR2 SMNVEV (reference sequence). The CDR3 has 20 amino acids. The CDR3 DNA reads TGTGCCAGCAGTTTAATGAGTTGGGATCAGGACAGGGGAAAGATTGGGACCCAGTACTTC. It translates to CASSLMSWDQDRGKIGTQYF.